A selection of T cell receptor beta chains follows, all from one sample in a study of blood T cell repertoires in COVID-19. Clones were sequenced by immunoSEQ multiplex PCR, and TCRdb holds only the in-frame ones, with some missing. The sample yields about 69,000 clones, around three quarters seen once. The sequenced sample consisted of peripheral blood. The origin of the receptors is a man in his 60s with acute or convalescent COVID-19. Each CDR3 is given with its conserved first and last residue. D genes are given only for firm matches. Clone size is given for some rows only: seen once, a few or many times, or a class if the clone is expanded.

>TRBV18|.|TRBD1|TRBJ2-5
TGTGCCAGCTCACGCGGACAGGGGGCAAGGGAGACCCAGTACTTC
CASSRGQGARETQYF
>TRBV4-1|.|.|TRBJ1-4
TGCGCCAGCAGCCTGGCCGCGGGTGTTAATGAAAAACTGTTTTTT
CASSLAAGVNEKLFF
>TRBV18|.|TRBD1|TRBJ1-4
TGTGCCAGCTCGCTCCGGGACAGGGGGGTAGAAAAACTGTTTTTT
CASSLRDRGVEKLFF
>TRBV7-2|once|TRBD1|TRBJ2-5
TGTGCCAGCAGCGCCCGACAGGGGCGAGAGACCCAGTACTTC
CASSARQGRETQYF
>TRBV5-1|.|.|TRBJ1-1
TGCGCCAGCCGAATCCCCTCGGGGACTGAAGCTTTCTTT
CASRIPSGTEAFF
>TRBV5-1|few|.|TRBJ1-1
TGCGCCAGCAGCCGTAACGGACAGTTTGCGAACACTGAAGCTTTCTTT
CASSRNGQFANTEAFF
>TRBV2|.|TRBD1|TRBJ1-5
TGTGCCAGCAGTGGGACAGGGCTGGCAAGCAATCAGCCCCAGCATTTT
CASSGTGLASNQPQHF
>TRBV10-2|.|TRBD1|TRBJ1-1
TGCGCCAGCAGTGAGTCCTCCGGGACAGTTGAAGCTTTCTTT
CASSESSGTVEAFF
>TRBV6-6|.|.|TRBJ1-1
TGTGCCAGCACTCCACCATGGGCCCGGACTGAAGCTTTCTTT
CASTPPWARTEAFF
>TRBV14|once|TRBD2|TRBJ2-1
TGCGCCAGCAGCCAAGCTATGCGGGGGGCTCGCTACAATGAGCAGTTCTTC
CASSQAMRGARYNEQFF
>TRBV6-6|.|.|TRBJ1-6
TGTGCCAGCAGTTATCAGGGACAATTTAATTCACCCCTCCACTTT
CASSYQGQFNSPLHF